This is a list of T cell receptor beta chains from one sample in a study of cytomegalovirus exposure and HLA in healthy donors. Here immunoSEQ multiplex PCR was the method, and the copy in TCRdb shows in-frame clones only, minus some. This table has about 88,000 clones, 69% appearing once. Sequences were obtained from PBMCs. The receptors here all came from a man aged 45 to 65 in good health and CMV-seronegative. Each CDR3 is given with its conserved first and last residue. D genes are given only for firm matches. The size entry is marked missing in some rows and otherwise reads once, few, many or a size class.

.	.	TRBJ2-1	TRBV20-1	CSAREVRGLLF	TGCAGTGCTAGAGAGGTTCGTGGCCTCCTCTTC
.	few	TRBJ2-4	TRBV2	CASSDPGYKNIQYF	TGTGCCAGCAGTGACCCAGGGTACAAAAACATTCAGTACTTC
TRBD1	.	TRBJ1-2	TRBV29-1	CSVGQGTYGYTF	TGCAGCGTGGGACAGGGGACCTATGGCTACACCTTC
TRBD2	.	TRBJ2-1	TRBV30	CALRASGFYNEQFF	TGTGCCTTACGGGCTAGCGGGTTCTACAATGAGCAGTTCTTC
.	.	TRBJ1-1	TRBV21-1	CASSKAAGWRTEAFF	TGTGCCAGCAGCAAAGCGGCAGGCTGGAGGACTGAAGCTTTCTTT
.	.	TRBJ2-2	TRBV27	CASSLSPYREKNTGELFF	TGTGCCAGCAGTTTATCACCCTACAGGGAAAAGAACACCGGGGAGCTGTTTTTT
TRBD2	.	TRBJ2-3	TRBV29-1	CSVEGVAGEGTDTQYF	TGCAGCGTTGAAGGGGTAGCGGGAGAGGGCACAGATACGCAGTATTTT
.	.	TRBJ2-7	TRBV7-2	CASSLWGARLSSSYEQYF	TGTGCCAGCAGCTTATGGGGAGCCAGGTTATCAAGCTCCTACGAGCAGTACTTC
.	few	TRBJ1-4	TRBV4-3	CASSPSLAGVGEKLFF	TGCGCCAGCAGCCCCTCACTTGCAGGGGTGGGTGAAAAACTGTTTTTT
TRBD2	few	TRBJ2-2	TRBV14	CASSQDLISSGAHTGELFF	TGTGCCAGCAGCCAAGACCTCATCTCTAGCGGGGCACACACCGGGGAGCTGTTTTTT
.	.	TRBJ1-1	TRBV15	CATSRTQDYTEAFF	TGTGCCACCAGCAGAACACAGGATTACACTGAAGCTTTCTTT